The 15 T cell receptor beta chains below were found in one sample sequenced in a study of regulatory T cells in long-lasting Graves disease. Researchers made TCR beta libraries by using iRepertoire HTBI primers and running Arm-PCR on CDR3 regions. A single record per CDR3 protein comes from TCRdb applying MiXCR to the multiplex PCR reads. The profile shows 450,000 or so distinct CDR3 sequences, about a fifth of them singletons. Documented time point: persistent/refractory GD, antithyroid drugs over 5 years with positive TRAb. Making the TCR library involved RNA that had been extracted from PBMCs. The sample in question was peripheral blood mononuclear cells (PBMCs), obtained when the disease was refractory, from a patient treated with antithyroid drugs. These receptors all come from a female donor with Graves disease.

This clonotype was observed a handful of times. The V call is TRBV7-6, the J call TRBJ2-2; D unresolved. The germline CDR1 and CDR2 sequences are SGHVS and FNYEAQ. The CDR3 is 13 amino acids. V lost 5 bases to trimming and J lost 9 bases, with 13 bases between them. The chain's CDR3 is CASSKDETRELFF. CDR3 coding DNA: TGTGCCAGCAGCAAAGACGAGACGAGGGAGCTGTTTTTT.

This clonotype was seen repeatedly, ten times or more. The chain couples TRBV28 to TRBJ2-7; 11 nucleotides agree with TRBD2. The CDR3 is 15 residues long. With 7 bases clipped from V and 2 bases from J, the junction kept 7 bases outside the gene matches. Germline assignment: CDR1 MDHEN and CDR2 SYDVKM. The CDR3 reads CASTQGTSGPYEQYF. CDR3 DNA: TGTGCCAGCACCCAAGGGACTAGCGGACCCTACGAGCAGTACTTC.

This clonotype was recorded at least ten times. This chain links TRBV2 with TRBJ2-7, with 16 nucleotides matching TRBD2. The trim removed 6 bases at V and 11 bases at J, leaving 13 bases unmatched. Germline V gene sequence: CDR1 SNHLY, CDR2 FYNNEI. CDR3 length: 16 amino acids. CDR3 residues: CASRGTSGRAAESKYF. The DNA of the CDR3 is TGTGCCAGCAGGGGGACTAGCGGGAGGGCCGCGGAATCTAAGTACTTC.

This clonotype occurred many times. This chain connects TRBV12-3 or TRBV12-4 to TRBJ1-4; tentative D call: TRBD1 (6 bases). V was clipped by 3 bases and J by 5 bases, with 10 bases between them. There are 14 residues in the CDR3. CDR3 in DNA: TGTGCCAGCAGTTTCGGGACATCGAATGAAAAACTGTTTTTT. Protein product: CASSFGTSNEKLFF.

This clonotype was detected many times. V and J are TRBV6-2 or TRBV6-3 and TRBJ2-7; 7 bases match TRBD2. V lost 2 bases to trimming and J lost 3 bases; unmatched junction nucleotides: 13. CDR1 and CDR2 from the germline V gene are MNHEY and SVGEGT. This CDR3 is 17 amino acids long. The CDR3 loop is CASSYKVMGEGVYEQYF. The CDR3 nucleotides read TGTGCCAGCAGTTACAAGGTCATGGGGGAGGGCGTCTACGAGCAGTACTTC.

The chain recombines TRBV19 with TRBJ2-1, with a possible D match to TRBD1 (6 bases). Germline CDR1 reads LNHDA; CDR2 reads SQIVND (reference sequence). The V gene lost 4 bases and the J gene lost 0 bases, with 13 bases spanning the gap. This CDR3 region has 16 residues. The CDR3 DNA is TGTGCCAGTAGTACCCGACAGGCCTCCTCCTACAATGAGCAGTTCTTC. Translated: CASSTRQASSYNEQFF.

A single count supports this clonotype. The rearrangement uses TRBV7-9 and TRBJ2-1; 8 bases fit TRBD2. Germline V gives CDR1 SEHNR, CDR2 FQNEAQ (reference sequence). Trimming took 5 bases from V and 4 from J; bases not matched to a gene: 13. This CDR3 spans 17 amino acids. The CDR3 loop reads CASSPSLGLAGYNEQFF. The CDR3 region has the DNA TGTGCCAGCAGCCCCAGCCTTGGACTAGCAGGGTACAATGAGCAGTTCTTC.

This clonotype was detected a few times. In DNA form, the CDR3 reads TGTGCCAGCAGGAAGACAGGTCTCGGCGAGCAGTACTTC. Translated, it gives CASRKTGLGEQYF. This chain connects TRBV6-1 to TRBJ2-7; the D gene is possibly TRBD1 (6 bases). The CDR3 totals 13 residues. Between the trimmed V and J ends, which lost 6 bases and 6 bases, there was a span of 15 bases. Germline V lookup: CDR1 MNHNS, CDR2 SASEGT.

This clonotype was found many times. The chain has TRBV6-1 and TRBJ2-7, with D possibly being TRBD1 (6 bases). The CDR3 runs 16 residues. Germline CDR1 MNHNS, CDR2 SASEGT. V was pared by 7 bases and J by 1 base, with 20 bases between. This chain's CDR3 is CASTNSDRAFSYEQYF. The CDR3 nucleotides are TGTGCCAGCACGAACTCGGACAGAGCCTTTTCCTACGAGCAGTACTTC.

This rearrangement joins TRBV4-1 to TRBJ2-7; 7 bases are shared with TRBD1. Germline CDR1 MGHRA, CDR2 YSYEKL. The CDR3 totals 17 residues. With V trimmed by 1 base and J by 1 base, 10 bases remained unmatched. This chain's CDR3 is CASSQGEGPGGSYEQYF. CDR3 coding DNA: TGCGCCAGCAGCCAAGGAGAAGGGCCAGGGGGTTCCTACGAGCAGTACTTC.

This clonotype was detected many times. The rearrangement joins TRBV2 to TRBJ1-2; D unclear. V shed 1 base and J shed 3 bases, with 6 bases lying between them. The germline V gene has CDR1 SNHLY and CDR2 FYNNEI. This CDR3 has 13 residues. DNA of the CDR3: TGTGCCAGCAGTGAAGGGCAGGACTATGGCTACACCTTC. It yields the protein CASSEGQDYGYTF.

This clonotype was observed a handful of times. This chain joins TRBV30 and TRBJ2-1; D remains ambiguous. In germline, CDR1 is GTSNPN, CDR2 SVGIG (reference sequence). CDR3 length: 12 residues. Trimming stripped 3 bases from V and 5 bases from J, with 8 bases between. This CDR3 is CAWRRANNEQFF. Here the CDR3 DNA reads TGTGCCTGGAGGAGAGCTAACAATGAGCAGTTCTTC.

This clonotype was recorded a few times. This chain joins TRBV20-1 and TRBJ2-2, with a tentative D call TRBD2 (5 bases). This CDR3 is built from 15 residues. Germline CDR1 is DFQATT and CDR2 is SNEGSKA (reference sequence). Deletions cut 3 bases from V and 4 bases from J, with 15 bases between. The CDR3 region is CSASGSGSATGELFF. CDR3 in DNA: TGCAGTGCTAGTGGGTCAGGTAGCGCCACCGGGGAGCTGTTTTTT.

This clonotype was observed many times. J is TRBJ2-7 and V is TRBV6-1, with 14 bases identical to TRBD2. Trimming cost V 7 bases and J 4 bases; bases outside gene matches: 9. Germline assignment: CDR1 MNHNS and CDR2 SASEGT. The CDR3 loop spans 16 amino acids. CDR3 sequence: CASIPSGTSGRYEQYF. As DNA, the CDR3 is TGTGCCAGCATCCCCTCCGGGACTAGCGGGAGATACGAGCAGTACTTC.

This clonotype was observed a handful of times. This chain links TRBV19 with TRBJ1-2; D is uncertain. The CDR3 is 14 amino acids. Germline-derived CDR1 and CDR2 are LNHDA and SQIVND (reference sequence). V lost 3 bases to trimming and J lost 5 bases, with 13 bases between them. The CDR3 reads CASSISSIGYGYTF. CDR3 nucleotide sequence: TGTGCCAGTAGTATTTCGTCTATTGGGTATGGCTACACCTTC.